This TCR beta chain is from a study of blood T cell repertoires in COVID-19. Overall study context: Some COVID-19 samples were acute and others convalescent; all came from the United States, Italy and Spain.

Germline V gives CDR1 SGHDT, CDR2 YYEEEE. This CDR3 contains 18 residues. J was trimmed by 3 bases and V by 1 base; bases with no gene match: 12. Clones were read by immunoSEQ multiplex PCR, and TCRdb kept only the in-frame ones, dropping some. The sample carries around 100,000 clones, 85% recorded once. This clone was found once. V usage is TRBV5-6 and J usage is TRBJ1-5; 8 positions agree with TRBD1. This clonotype originated in a human donor in a cohort sampled during active COVID-19. The sample taken for sequencing was peripheral blood. The CDR3 reads CASSLLPDRGTDNQPQHF. Written as DNA, the CDR3 is TGTGCCAGCAGCTTGCTGCCAGACAGGGGTACTGACAATCAGCCCCAGCATTTT.